This TCR beta chain was documented in a study of T cell repertoires in cytomegalovirus infection. Findings of the study overall: CMV carriers having the relevant HLA were flagged by cumulative public TCR beta family frequency.

To note about this clonotype: Its matching antigen is unknown.

TCRdb redid the calling of the reads with MiXCR, one entry per CDR3 protein. The sample lists about 230,000 distinct CDR3 sequences, approximately 24% occurring once. Sequences were obtained from CD8+ T cells from PBMCs. This TCR was sampled from a human donor in good health (CMV status not recorded). Some clones in this sample may be carry-over from other donors' samples.

CDR3 loop: CASGPNTAYEQYF. The CDR3 bases are TGTGCCAGCGGGCCAAACACAGCCTACGAGCAGTACTTC. The chain couples TRBV2 to TRBJ2-7, with D hard to call. Trimming stripped 8 bases from V and 2 bases from J, with 13 bases between. The CDR3 spans 13 residues. In germline, CDR1 is SNHLY, CDR2 FYNNEI.